One and the same sample provided the 23 T cell receptor beta chains below, sequenced in a study of post-analysis software for immune sequencing data. Whole-study results and caveats: Patients carried roughly five TRBV segments more frequently than controls did, and TRBV5-6, TRBV5-1 and TRBV20-1 were among them.

Every TCR beta cDNA library bore unique molecular identifiers. In TCRdb, the PCR reads were re-called with MiXCR into one record per CDR3 protein. The table has hundreds of thousands of distinct CDR3 sequences, around 27% seen once. What these receptors recognize is not known. The sequenced sample was blood. Every receptor here comes from a girl aged 10 to 17 with multiple sclerosis.

The V call is TRBV6-2 or TRBV6-3, the J call TRBJ2-1; D unresolved. The germline CDR1 and CDR2 sequences are MNHEY and SVGEGT. Trimming left V 6 bases short and J 4 bases short, with 10 bases between. The CDR3 is made up of 13 amino acids. CDR3 DNA: TGTGCCAGCAGGGATCAGGTATACAATGAGCAGTTCTTC. Protein sequence: CASRDQVYNEQFF.

This clonotype occurred a few times. This chain connects TRBV5-6 to TRBJ1-2; D is undetermined. Germline-derived CDR1 and CDR2 are SGHDT and YYEEEE. V lost 4 bases, J lost 6 bases, and 19 bases lay in between. This CDR3 comprises 15 residues. This CDR3 is CASSTRPAPIDGYTF. DNA for the CDR3: TGTGCCAGCAGCACAAGGCCAGCTCCTATCGATGGCTACACCTTC.

This clonotype has more than one count but fewer than ten. The chain recombines TRBV7-9 with TRBJ2-1, with D perhaps assigned TRBD1 or TRBD2 (5 bases each). The CDR3 consists of 14 residues. Germline CDR1 is SEHNR and CDR2 is FQNEAQ (reference sequence). V dropped 4 bases and J dropped 3 bases, with 10 bases sitting between them. CDR3 nucleotide sequence: TGTGCCAGCAGCTGGGACCCCTTCTACAATGAGCAGTTCTTC. As protein: CASSWDPFYNEQFF.

CDR3 residues: CSAQKGSGGRVNEQYF. CDR3 nucleotide sequence: TGCAGTGCTCAAAAGGGCTCTGGCGGGAGGGTCAACGAGCAGTACTTC. V usage is TRBV20-1 and J usage is TRBJ2-7, with TRBD2 matching 9 bases. There are 16 residues in the CDR3. Germline values: CDR1 DFQATT, CDR2 SNEGSKA (reference sequence). With 5 bases clipped from V and 5 bases from J, the junction kept 16 bases outside the gene matches.

The genes are TRBV6-2 or TRBV6-3 and TRBJ1-1; D gene unclear. The germline V gene encodes CDR1 MNHEY and CDR2 SVGEGT. This CDR3 spans 15 amino acids. Trimming pared 4 bases from V and 2 bases from J, leaving 14 bases between. The CDR3 reads CASSSLQQKNTEAFF. The CDR3, as DNA: TGTGCCAGCAGTTCCCTGCAGCAGAAAAACACTGAAGCTTTCTTT.

This chain links TRBV18 with TRBJ2-2, with D perhaps given as TRBD1 or TRBD2 (5 bases each). Germline loops: CDR1 KGHSH, CDR2 LQKENI. The V gene lost 6 bases and the J gene lost 2 bases, with 13 bases spanning the gap. This CDR3 spans 15 amino acids. This CDR3 reads CASSPGTVNTGELFF. CDR3 nucleotides: TGTGCCAGCTCCCCCGGGACCGTCAACACCGGGGAGCTGTTTTTT.

V is TRBV20-1 and J is TRBJ2-2, with 11 bases lining up with TRBD2. V shed 2 bases and J 13 bases; nucleotides not matched to a gene: 3. Germline V lookup: CDR1 DFQATT, CDR2 SNEGSKA (reference sequence). This CDR3 has 12 amino acids. CDR3 coding DNA: TGCAGTGCTAGACGTACTAGCGGGAGGCTGTTTTTT. Residues: CSARRTSGRLFF.

This clonotype was seen a few times. The V gene is TRBV3-1, the J gene TRBJ2-6, with 8 positions matching TRBD1. V shed 5 bases and J 2 bases; nucleotides not matched to a gene: 11. CDR3 length: 18 amino acids. Germline CDR1 and CDR2: LGHDT and YNNKEL (reference sequence). CDR3 sequence: CASSIPGQVRTGANVLTF. CDR3 coding DNA: TGTGCCAGCAGCATACCGGGACAGGTGAGAACTGGGGCCAACGTCCTGACTTTC.

The rearrangement joins TRBV6-4 to TRBJ1-2, with D possibly matching TRBD1 (5 bases). Trimming removed 6 bases at V and 3 bases at J, with 14 bases between. The CDR3 length is 14 residues. Germline-derived CDR1 and CDR2 are MRHNA and SNTAGT. CDR3 residues: CASSQSPGHYGYTF. The CDR3 DNA is TGTGCCAGCAGCCAAAGTCCGGGGCACTATGGCTACACCTTC.

This clonotype occurred a few times. The rearrangement uses TRBV20-1 and TRBJ1-6; D is perhaps TRBD1 (6 bases). Between the trimmed V and J ends, which lost 6 bases and 2 bases, there was a span of 17 bases. Looked up from germline, CDR1 is DFQATT and CDR2 is SNEGSKA (reference sequence). The CDR3 spans 16 residues. The CDR3 bases are TGCAGTGCAAAGCCCCGGACAGTACCCTATAATTCACCCCTCCACTTT. Translated: CSAKPRTVPYNSPLHF.

This chain uses TRBV2 with TRBJ1-2; TRBD1 might be the D (5 bases). Between the trimmed V and J ends, which lost 2 bases and 6 bases, there was a span of 22 bases. The V gene's germline CDR1 is SNHLY and CDR2 FYNNEI. The CDR3 runs 17 residues. This CDR3 is CASSELGVGLGRNGYTF. CDR3 sequence (DNA): TGTGCCAGCAGTGAATTGGGGGTCGGATTAGGACGGAATGGCTACACCTTC.

This chain joins TRBV6-5 and TRBJ2-1; 11 bases align to TRBD2. CDR3 length: 15 amino acids. Trimming removed 6 bases from V and 6 bases from J; junction bases left unmatched: 7. Germline lookup yields CDR1 MNHEY and CDR2 SVGAGI. This CDR3 reads CASSPVGTSGNEQFF. CDR3 nucleotides: TGTGCCAGCAGCCCCGTTGGGACTAGCGGCAATGAGCAGTTCTTC.

This clonotype showed up many times. The rearrangement uses TRBV4-1 and TRBJ1-5; a possible D gene is TRBD1 (5 bases). Looked up from germline, CDR1 is MGHRA and CDR2 is YSYEKL. The germline V and J ends were trimmed by 0 bases and 4 bases, with 7 bases remaining between them. The CDR3 has 14 amino acids. The CDR3 is CASSQDRVNQPQHF. CDR3 nucleotides: TGCGCCAGCAGCCAAGACAGGGTGAATCAGCCCCAGCATTTT.

This clonotype has more than one count but fewer than ten. This chain uses TRBV9 with TRBJ2-6, with TRBD1 identical over 9 bases. This CDR3 is built from 18 residues. Trimming removed 6 bases from V and 2 bases from J; junction bases left unmatched: 12. Germline CDR1 is SGDLS and CDR2 is YYNGEE. CDR3 amino acids: CASTGTGSPRPGANVLTF. CDR3 in DNA: TGTGCCAGCACCGGGACAGGGTCACCCCGGCCTGGGGCCAACGTCCTGACTTTC.

This clonotype was recorded a few times. V is TRBV7-9 and J is TRBJ2-5; 9 nucleotides match TRBD1. V dropped 3 bases and J dropped 5; count of bases not matched to a gene: 4. Germline CDR1 SEHNR, CDR2 FQNEAQ (reference sequence). There are 14 residues in the CDR3. This CDR3 is CASSLTGGSETQYF. In DNA form, the CDR3 reads TGTGCCAGCAGCTTGACAGGGGGTAGCGAGACCCAGTACTTC. The full variable domain, with the rest looked up from reference TRBV7-9 and TRBJ2-5, is DTGVSQNPRHKITKRGQNVTFRCDPISEHNRLYWYRQTLGQGPEFLTYFQNEAQLEKSRLLSDRFSAERPKGSFSTLEIQRTEQGDSAMYLCASSLTGGSETQYFGPGTRLLVL.

This chain joins TRBV10-3 and TRBJ2-2; 8 bases map to TRBD1. This CDR3 has 16 residues. Germline CDR1 reads ENHRY; CDR2 reads SYGVKD. J lost 4 bases, V lost 6 bases, and 10 bases had no gene match. CDR3 loop: CAIRSPNTGGTGELFF. The CDR3 DNA reads TGTGCCATCAGATCCCCGAACACAGGGGGCACCGGGGAGCTGTTTTTT.

The gene calls are TRBV3-1 and TRBJ2-6, with TRBD1 as a possible D gene (5 bases). CDR1 is LGHDT and CDR2 is YNNKEL in the germline V gene (reference sequence). CDR3 size: 15 residues. With 1 base removed from V and 2 bases from J, the gap between germline ends came to 6 bases. CDR3 coding DNA: TGTGCCAGCAGCCAAGGCAGGGCTGGGGCCAACGTCCTGACTTTC. Translating it yields CASSQGRAGANVLTF.

In this sample, this clonotype turned up a few times. The chain employs TRBV10-2 and TRBJ1-4; the D is unclear. CDR3 length equals 12 residues. V dropped 6 bases and J dropped 6 bases, with 8 bases sitting between them. Per the germline V gene, CDR1 is WSHSY and CDR2 is SAAADI. In nucleotides, the CDR3 is TGCGCCAGCAGCCTTGTGGATGAAAAACTGTTTTTT. Protein sequence: CASSLVDEKLFF.

This sequence joins TRBV5-1 and TRBJ1-1; D is ambiguous. CDR3 length equals 15 residues. The germline V gene has CDR1 SGHRS and CDR2 YFSETQ. Trimming pared 4 bases from V and 4 bases from J, leaving 17 bases between. CDR3 in DNA: TGCGCCAGCAGCCCCCGACCCCCCAAGGCCACTGAAGCTTTCTTT. Translating gives CASSPRPPKATEAFF.

This clonotype occurred a few times. The V and J genes are TRBV20-1 and TRBJ2-3, with 9 bases fitting TRBD2. CDR3 length equals 14 residues. The V and J ends lost 3 bases and 6 bases, in that order; junction bases with no gene match: 7. The germline gives CDR1 DFQATT, CDR2 SNEGSKA (reference sequence). CDR3 region: CSARTSGPPDTQYF. The CDR3 bases are TGCAGTGCTAGGACTAGCGGCCCCCCGGATACGCAGTATTTT.

This clonotype was recorded at least ten times. V gene TRBV28 combines with J gene TRBJ2-5; weak D call: TRBD2 (5 bases). The CDR3 runs to 13 residues. Between the trimmed V and J ends, which lost 3 bases and 5 bases, there was a span of 10 bases. Germline V gene data show CDR1 as MDHEN and CDR2 as SYDVKM. The CDR3 is CASSLGSVETQYF. The CDR3 DNA reads as TGTGCCAGCAGTTTGGGTAGCGTGGAGACCCAGTACTTC. Drawing the rest from reference TRBV28 and TRBJ2-5, the complete variable domain is DVKVTQSSRYLVKRTGEKVFLECVQDMDHENMFWYRQDPGLGLRLIYFSYDVKMKEKGDIPEGYSVSREKKERFSLILESASTNQTSMYLCASSLGSVETQYFGPGTRLLVL.

The V call is TRBV20-1, the J call TRBJ2-7, with TRBD2 matching 9 bases. The CDR3 runs 13 residues. Per the germline V gene, CDR1 is DFQATT and CDR2 is SNEGSKA (reference sequence). V lost 2 bases, J lost 12 bases, and 11 bases stayed unmatched. CDR3 coding DNA: TGCAGTGCTAGAAAGGGTCTGGCGGGAGGGCCGTACTTC. Protein product: CSARKGLAGGPYF.

The chain links TRBV10-3 to TRBJ2-7; 11 nucleotides agree with TRBD2. Germline trimming cut 6 bases from V and 1 base from J; bases unmatched to any gene: 5. CDR1 and CDR2 (germline): ENHRY, SYGVKD. This CDR3 contains 15 residues. CDR3 loop: CAISAGTSGSYEQYF. CDR3 coding DNA: TGTGCCATCAGCGCCGGGACTAGCGGTTCCTACGAGCAGTACTTC.